Sequencing of this T cell receptor (beta chain) was carried out in a study of control samples from healthy donors and cancer patients. The CDR3 is 15 residues long. Trimming stripped 2 bases from V and 4 bases from J, with 13 bases between. Germline V gene lookup returns CDR1 KGHDR and CDR2 SFDVKD. Libraries were prepared by immunoSEQ multiplex PCR; TCRdb keeps only in-frame clonotypes and omits some of them. The sample lists 100,000 to 150,000 clones; 92% were seen once. The sequenced sample consisted of blood. This sequence was found in a man aged 18 to 30 in good health. The chain uses TRBV24-1 and TRBJ2-5; tentative D call: TRBD2 (5 bases). This CDR3 reads CATSDSGGPSETQYF. The CDR3 nucleotides are TGTGCCACCAGTGATTCTGGCGGGCCCTCAGAGACCCAGTACTTC.